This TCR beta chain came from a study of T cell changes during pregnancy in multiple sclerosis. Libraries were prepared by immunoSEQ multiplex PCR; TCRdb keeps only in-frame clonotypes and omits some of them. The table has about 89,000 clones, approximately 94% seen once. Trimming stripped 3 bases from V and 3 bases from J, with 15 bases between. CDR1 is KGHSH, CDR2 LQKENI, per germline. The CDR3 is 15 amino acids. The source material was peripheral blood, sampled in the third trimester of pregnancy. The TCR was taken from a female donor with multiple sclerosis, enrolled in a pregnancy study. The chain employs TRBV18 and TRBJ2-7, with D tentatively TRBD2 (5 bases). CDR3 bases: TGTGCCAGCTCACCTTTCTGGAGAGGGAACTACGAGCAGTACTTC. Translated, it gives CASSPFWRGNYEQYF.